This T cell receptor (beta chain) was identified in a study of T-cell reconstitution after alpha-beta-depleted transplantation in children (dated by TCRdb to about 2016). About the full investigation: Using TCR repertoire profiling, the study followed T-cell immune reconstitution in a quantitative way in children after TCRalphabeta/CD19-depleted allogeneic hematopoietic cell transplantation. General findings and caveats noted by the study authors: The apparently early alphabetaT-cell count recovery about two months after transplant was reportedly dependent on only several hundred rapidly expanded clones derived from non-depleted graft cells. Over the following months the frequencies of hyperexpanded clones went down, and after one year T-cell counts and TCRbeta diversity were mostly credited to newly produced T cells. In some patients, high TCRbeta diversity at day 60 was attributed to recipient T cells and intrathymic progenitors that had survived conditioning.

This clonotype was recorded many times. This receptor's antigen is unknown. The input lacks base qualities; no much larger clone sits a single base away. Receptor libraries were prepared by PCR. Sequenced on an Illumina HiSeq 2500. TCR library preparation used molecular barcoding, with unique molecular identifiers applied to normalize quantification of the TCRbeta repertoire. TCRdb redid the processing of the public reads, applying fastp at Q25 and MiXCR, and retained in-frame beta chains. Rows with one shared CDR3 protein collapse into an entry with the most common genes and DNA. This sample has about 340,000 distinct CDR3 sequences in its table, and 15% to 20% of those were observed once. The leading ten clones occupy around 41% of the sample. This specimen's treatment or condition label, per the study, means: allogeneic hematopoietic cell transplantation with graft depleted of TCRalphabeta T cells and CD19 B cells. The children who served as transplant recipients had been given grafts of TCRalphabeta/CD19-depleted allogeneic hematopoietic cells.

Sample: PBMCs, mostly from graft donor cells, taken 360 days after TCRalphabeta/CD19-depleted stem cell transplant. The receptor was isolated from a male patient between 2 and 10 years old who had a stem cell transplant for acute lymphoblastic leukemia, so the T cells may come from the graft donor.

The DNA reads TGCAGTGCTAGAGCGCAGACAAAAGGGCAGTACTTC. It codes for CSARAQTKGQYF. The chain couples TRBV20-1 to TRBJ2-7, with an unclear D gene assignment. V loses 1 base, J loses 9 bases, and the germline ends lie 13 bases apart. The CDR3 sequence holds 12 residues, the cysteine and phenylalanine included. Only CDR3 DNA is held: 36 bases, read in frame from base 1. From the germline V gene (reference sequence), CDR1 is DFQATT and CDR2 is SNEGSKA.